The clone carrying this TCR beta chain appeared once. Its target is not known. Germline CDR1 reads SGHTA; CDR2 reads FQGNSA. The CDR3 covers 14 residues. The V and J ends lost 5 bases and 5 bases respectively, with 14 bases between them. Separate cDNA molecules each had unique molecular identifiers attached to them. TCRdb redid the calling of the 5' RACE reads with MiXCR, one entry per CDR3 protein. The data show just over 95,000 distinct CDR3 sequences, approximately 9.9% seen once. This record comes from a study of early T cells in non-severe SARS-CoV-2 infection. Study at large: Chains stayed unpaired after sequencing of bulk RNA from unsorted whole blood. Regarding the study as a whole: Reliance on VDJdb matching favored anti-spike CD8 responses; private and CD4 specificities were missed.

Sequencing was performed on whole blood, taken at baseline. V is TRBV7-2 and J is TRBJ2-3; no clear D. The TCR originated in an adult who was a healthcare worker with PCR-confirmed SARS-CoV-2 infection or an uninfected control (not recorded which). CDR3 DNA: TGTGCCAGCAGCCTGACACCTTGGGGAGATACGCAGTATTTT. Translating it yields CASSLTPWGDTQYF.